The 26 T cell receptor beta chains below all came from one sample that was sequenced in a study of cytomegalovirus exposure and HLA in healthy donors. The study ran its PCR with 60 Vbeta and 13 Jbeta primers. Measured with immunoSEQ multiplex PCR; TCRdb has only the in-frame clones, and not every one. Here the sample spans around 130,000 clones, more than 8% being singletons. Sequenced: PBMCs. Source of these receptors: a man in his forties or fifties in good health and CMV-seronegative.

The table lists this clone with a few counts. The chain has TRBV13 and TRBJ2-1; 10 bases match TRBD1. CDR1 is PRHDT and CDR2 is FYEKMQ in the germline V gene (reference sequence). V lost 3 bases to trimming and J lost 6 bases; unmatched junction nucleotides: 2. This CDR3 spans 14 amino acids. CDR3 sequence: CASSLGQGINEQFF. Here the CDR3 DNA reads TGTGCCAGCAGCTTGGGACAGGGGATCAATGAGCAGTTCTTC. Filled out from reference TRBV13 and TRBJ2-1, the complete variable domain reads AAGVIQSPRHLIKEKRETATLKCYPIPRHDTVYWYQQGPGQDPQFLISFYEKMQSDKGSIPDRFSAQQFSDYHSELNMSSLELGDSALYFCASSLGQGINEQFFGPGTRLTVL.

The rearrangement uses TRBV19 and TRBJ2-2, with TRBD1 matching 7 bases. V gave up 4 bases and J gave up 7 bases; unmatched junction bases: 3. The CDR3 runs to 13 residues. CDR1 and CDR2 (germline): LNHDA, SQIVND (reference sequence). The CDR3 DNA reads TGTGCCAGTAGTAGAACAGGGGTCGGGGAGCTGTTTTTT. Its translation is CASSRTGVGELFF. Filled out from reference TRBV19 and TRBJ2-2, the complete variable domain reads DGGITQSPKYLFRKEGQNVTLSCEQNLNHDAMYWYRQDPGQGLRLIYYSQIVNDFQKGDIAEGYSVSREKKESFPLTVTSAQKNPTAFYLCASSRTGVGELFFGEGSRLTVL.

The chain recombines TRBV21-1 with TRBJ2-2; TRBD2, the table's D call, lacks a check against the DNA. TRBV21-1 is a known pseudogene. The CDR3 totals 15 residues. CDR3 DNA sequence: TGTGCCAGCATACGAAAGAGGCGGGGCCCCGGGGAGCTGTTTTTT. It yields the protein CASIRKRRGPGELFF.

The chain joins TRBV5-1 to TRBJ2-3; D may be TRBD1 (6 bases). CDR3 length: 17 amino acids. V lost 6 bases and J lost 0, with 20 bases in between. Germline assignment: CDR1 SGHRS and CDR2 YFSETQ. The CDR3 DNA is TGCGCCAGCACGCGACTCGGGACACTGATTAGCACAGATACGCAGTATTTT. Its protein product is CASTRLGTLISTDTQYF.

There are many counts of this clone. V gene TRBV28 combines with J gene TRBJ1-5; D perhaps matches TRBD1 (5 bases). V was trimmed by 10 bases and J by 3 bases, leaving 7 bases between them. The CDR3 runs 11 residues. The germline V gene encodes CDR1 MDHEN and CDR2 SYDVKM. DNA for the CDR3: TGTGCCACCGGACACAATCAGCCCCAGCATTTT. It codes for CATGHNQPQHF.

V and J are TRBV11-3 and TRBJ2-2, with D possibly being TRBD1 (6 bases). CDR1 is SGHNT and CDR2 is YENEEA in the germline V gene. The CDR3 consists of 17 residues. The V and J ends lost 1 base and 3 bases respectively, with 15 bases between them. This CDR3 is CASSLGTTGMYTGELFF. Written as DNA, the CDR3 is TGTGCCAGCAGCTTAGGAACTACAGGGATGTACACCGGGGAGCTGTTTTTT.

This clone was counted a few times. The J gene is TRBJ2-7, the V gene TRBV5-1; tentatively, D is TRBD1 (6 bases). V gave up 4 bases and J gave up 5 bases, with 16 bases separating them. The germline V gene encodes CDR1 SGHRS and CDR2 YFSETQ. The CDR3 consists of 14 residues. The CDR3 loop reads CASSLQRGIDEQYF. The DNA of the CDR3 is TGCGCCAGCAGCCTCCAAAGGGGGATCGACGAGCAGTACTTC.

This clone was seen only a few times. In DNA, the CDR3 is TGTGCCAGTAGTGGCAGCGGGGCTAGCACAGATACGCAGTATTTT. Its translation: CASSGSGASTDTQYF. The chain links TRBV19 to TRBJ2-3, with 7 bases lining up with TRBD2. Germline V gives CDR1 LNHDA, CDR2 SQIVND (reference sequence). V trimming: 5 bases; J trimming: 0 bases; junction bases outside the gene matches: 5. CDR3 length: 15 amino acids. Drawing the rest from reference TRBV19 and TRBJ2-3, the complete variable domain is DGGITQSPKYLFRKEGQNVTLSCEQNLNHDAMYWYRQDPGQGLRLIYYSQIVNDFQKGDIAEGYSVSREKKESFPLTVTSAQKNPTAFYLCASSGSGASTDTQYFGPGTRLTVL.

V and J are TRBV5-1 and TRBJ2-2; D is perhaps TRBD2 (6 bases). The ends were cut back, 0 bases at V and 3 bases at J, with 9 bases in the middle. The CDR3 extends over 15 amino acids. Germline lookup yields CDR1 SGHRS and CDR2 YFSETQ. Here the CDR3 reads CASSLAGTHTGELFF. The CDR3 nucleotides read TGCGCCAGCAGCTTGGCGGGGACTCACACCGGGGAGCTGTTTTTT.

This clone was seen more than once but under ten times. The J gene is TRBJ1-2, the V gene TRBV4-3; 7 positions match TRBD1. This CDR3 is built from 13 residues. The germline V gene has CDR1 LGHNA and CDR2 YSLEER. V gave up 0 bases and J gave up 9 bases; unmatched junction bases: 4. In nucleotides, the CDR3 is TGCGCCAGCAGCCAAGATCGAGGGGGCCGCTACACCTTC. It yields the protein CASSQDRGGRYTF.

This clone was picked up a small number of times. The chain links TRBV28 to TRBJ1-1, with a weak D call TRBD1 (6 bases). Germline assignment: CDR1 MDHEN and CDR2 SYDVKM. The CDR3 is made up of 15 amino acids. V was cut by 5 bases and J by 1 base, with 14 bases left in between. The CDR3 DNA sequence: TGTGCCAGCAGTCCGGGGGGACAATCGAACACTGAAGCTTTCTTT. It specifies CASSPGGQSNTEAFF.

The J gene is TRBJ1-6, the V gene TRBV28, with 8 bases identical to TRBD1. The CDR3 covers 16 residues. J lost 9 bases, V lost 6 bases, and 13 bases had no gene match. The germline CDR1 and CDR2 sequences are MDHEN and SYDVKM. The CDR3 nucleotides read TGTGCCAGCAGAACTTTCACAGGGGGGAGGAGTTCACCCCTCCACTTT. Protein product: CASRTFTGGRSSPLHF.

The rearrangement uses TRBV12-5 and TRBJ2-7, with D possibly being TRBD2 (6 bases). Looked up from germline, CDR1 is LGHNT and CDR2 is FRNRAP. This CDR3 region has 15 residues. V was cut by 8 bases and J by 3 bases, with 20 bases left in between. CDR3 sequence (DNA): TGTGCTAGTACCCGTTCCGGGACTGGGTTCTACGAGCAGTACTTC. Amino acids: CASTRSGTGFYEQYF.

With regard to this clone: Given the absence of the conserved phenylalanine or tryptophan at the CDR3 end, a read error is likely. The gene calls are TRBV7-9 and TRBJ1-1, with a weak D call TRBD1 (5 bases). The CDR3 extends over 14 amino acids. The V gene lost 1 base and the J gene lost 1 base, with 7 bases spanning the gap. Germline V gene sequence: CDR1 SEHNR, CDR2 FQNEAQ (reference sequence). The CDR3 loop reads CASSLGGGNTEAFS. CDR3 in DNA: TGTGCCAGCAGCTTAGGGGGGGGGAACACTGAAGCTTTCTCT.

The table lists this clone with a few counts. The chain uses TRBV10-2 and TRBJ1-5; D not resolved. Trimming removed 3 bases at V and 6 bases at J, with 6 bases between. The CDR3 is 12 residues long. From germline, CDR1 is WSHSY and CDR2 SAAADI. For the CDR3, the DNA is TGCGCCAGCAGTGAAACCGGTCAGCCCCAGCATTTT. As protein: CASSETGQPQHF.

V and J are TRBV11-2 and TRBJ1-3; TRBD1 aligns across 9 bases. V lost 4 bases and J lost 4; bases outside the gene matches: 17. The CDR3 runs to 19 residues. Germline V gene data show CDR1 as SGHAT and CDR2 as FQNNGV. Here the CDR3 reads CASSSPGQGPPMDGNTIYF. The CDR3 nucleotides are TGTGCCAGCAGCTCCCCGGGACAGGGTCCCCCTATGGACGGAAACACCATATATTTT.

J is TRBJ2-7 and V is TRBV28; D gene ambiguous. V lost 3 bases and J 1 base, leaving 7 bases between the germline ends. This CDR3 is 13 amino acids long. Germline CDR1 and CDR2: MDHEN and SYDVKM. The CDR3 loop reads CASSFPVSYEQYF. The CDR3 DNA is TGTGCCAGCAGTTTCCCCGTATCCTACGAGCAGTACTTC.

The chain is built from TRBV5-4 and TRBJ2-4, with TRBD1 identical over 7 bases. The CDR3 is 14 residues long. Germline assignment: CDR1 SGHNT and CDR2 YYREEE (reference sequence). Trimming removed 2 bases from V and 5 bases from J; junction bases left unmatched: 4. As DNA, the CDR3 is TGTGCCAGCAGCTTACAGGGGTCCGAAAACATTCAGTACTTC. Its protein is CASSLQGSENIQYF.

The chain joins TRBV6-1 to TRBJ2-5; tentatively, D is TRBD1 (6 bases). Matching the DNA end better, TRBJ2-7 makes the J call doubtful. CDR1 and CDR2 from the germline V gene are MNHNS and SASEGT. The CDR3 loop spans 13 amino acids. The CDR3 loop is CASSGQVTYEQYF. The CDR3 coding sequence is TGTGCCAGCAGTGGACAGGTTACCTACGAGCAGTACTTC.

In DNA, the CDR3 is TGTGCCGTCCAACAGGGAAATAATTCACCCCTCCACTTT. It yields the protein CAVQQGNNSPLHF. The chain is built from TRBV5-4 and TRBJ1-6; tentatively, D is TRBD1 (6 bases). This CDR3 has 13 residues. The germline V gene has CDR1 SGHNT and CDR2 YYREEE (reference sequence). Trimming cost V 10 bases and J 5 bases, with 13 bases left between them.

The chain couples TRBV7-8 to TRBJ2-7; TRBD1 agrees at 7 bases. The trim removed 4 bases at V and 0 bases at J, leaving 3 bases unmatched. Germline-derived CDR1 and CDR2 are SGHVS and FQNEAQ. The CDR3 consists of 14 residues. CDR3 protein: CASSWGTASYEQYF. DNA for the CDR3: TGTGCCAGCAGCTGGGGGACAGCCTCCTACGAGCAGTACTTC.

This chain joins TRBV7-2 and TRBJ2-1; D may be TRBD2 (6 bases). CDR3 length: 15 amino acids. CDR1 SGHTA and CDR2 FQGNSA come from the germline V gene. Deletions cut 5 bases from V and 5 bases from J, with 16 bases between. CDR3 DNA sequence: TGTGCCAGCAGCCTCCTCCCGACTAGGGACAATGAGCAGTTCTTC. This encodes CASSLLPTRDNEQFF.

The table lists this clone with a few counts. The chain joins TRBV2 to TRBJ1-2; tentatively, D is TRBD1 (6 bases). The CDR3 is 13 amino acids. Germline lookup yields CDR1 SNHLY and CDR2 FYNNEI. V lost 8 bases and J lost 4, with 14 bases in between. CDR3 in DNA: TGTGCCAGCGAAGGGGGAACGCGCTATGGCTACACCTTC. It yields the protein CASEGGTRYGYTF.

This clone showed up just a few times. The J gene is TRBJ1-2, the V gene TRBV7-9; D not certain. The V gene's germline CDR1 is SEHNR and CDR2 FQNEAQ (reference sequence). V shed 2 bases and J shed 9 bases, with 7 bases lying between them. The CDR3 length is 11 residues. The CDR3: CASSLQLSYTF. CDR3 DNA: TGTGCCAGCAGCTTACAGTTAAGCTACACCTTC.

This clone was seen more than once but under ten times. In nucleotides, the CDR3 is TGTGCCAGCAGCTTCCCGGGGGGGTCAAACACCGGGGAGCTGTTTTTT. Amino acid sequence: CASSFPGGSNTGELFF. This chain links TRBV7-2 with TRBJ2-2; 8 bases fit TRBD2. This CDR3 has 16 residues. J lost 2 bases, V lost 3 bases, and 5 bases had no gene match. Germline CDR1 SGHTA, CDR2 FQGNSA.

The chain is built from TRBV28 and TRBJ2-1, with 9 nucleotides matching TRBD2. Germline CDR1 MDHEN, CDR2 SYDVKM. CDR3 size: 16 residues. Trimming at V came to 5 bases and at J to 3 bases, leaving 8 bases not matched to a gene. The DNA of the CDR3 is TGTGCCAGCAGTCCTCTCGCGGGGGGGTACTACAATGAGCAGTTCTTC. This sequence encodes CASSPLAGGYYNEQFF. Full variable domain (missing parts from reference TRBV28 and TRBJ2-1): DVKVTQSSRYLVKRTGEKVFLECVQDMDHENMFWYRQDPGLGLRLIYFSYDVKMKEKGDIPEGYSVSREKKERFSLILESASTNQTSMYLCASSPLAGGYYNEQFFGPGTRLTVL.